Listed here are 15 T cell receptor beta chains from one sample, sequenced in a study of T-cell memory formation after mild COVID-19. TCRdb used MiXCR to reprocess the 5' RACE reads, holding one entry per CDR3 protein. The table has 68,000 or so distinct CDR3 sequences, over 15% seen once. Sample: PBMCs or a T cell subset sorted from them (not recorded which). Receptor source: an adult woman who had mild COVID-19 (a few samples of this study predate the infection). Cell type and time point are not known.

CDR3 sequence (DNA): TGTGCCAGCAGCTCTCCGACTAGCGGGGGGGCATCAGATACGCAGTATTTT. Protein: CASSSPTSGGASDTQYF. The chain joins TRBV7-9 to TRBJ2-3; TRBD2 matches at 14 bases. V shed 4 bases and J 4 bases; nucleotides not matched to a gene: 7. The CDR3 is made up of 17 amino acids. The V gene's germline CDR1 is SEHNR and CDR2 FQNEAQ (reference sequence). Variable domain in full (rest from reference TRBV7-9 and TRBJ2-3): DTGVSQNPRHKITKRGQNVTFRCDPISEHNRLYWYRQTLGQGPEFLTYFQNEAQLEKSRLLSDRFSAERPKGSFSTLEIQRTEQGDSAMYLCASSSPTSGGASDTQYFGPGTRLTVL.

CDR3 residues: CASSLDGLAGYNEQFF. CDR3 coding DNA: TGTGCCAGCAGCTTAGACGGGCTAGCGGGGTACAATGAGCAGTTCTTC. This chain uses TRBV11-2 with TRBJ2-1; 9 bases fit TRBD2. The CDR3 extends over 16 amino acids. The V gene end was trimmed by 0 bases and the J gene end by 4 bases; junction bases not matched to a gene: 4. Looked up from germline, CDR1 is SGHAT and CDR2 is FQNNGV. Variable domain in full (rest from reference TRBV11-2 and TRBJ2-1): EAGVAQSPRYKIIEKRQSVAFWCNPISGHATLYWYQQILGQGPKLLIQFQNNGVVDDSQLPKDRFSAERLKGVDSTLKIQPAKLEDSAVYLCASSLDGLAGYNEQFFGPGTRLTVL.

This clonotype was seen a handful of times. The chain recombines TRBV19 with TRBJ1-1; no clear D. There are 13 residues in the CDR3. CDR1 is LNHDA and CDR2 is SQIVND in the germline V gene (reference sequence). V dropped 7 bases and J dropped 2 bases, with 11 bases sitting between them. In DNA, the CDR3 is TGTGCCAGTACCATCACTTTAAACACTGAAGCTTTCTTT. This codes for CASTITLNTEAFF.

The chain recombines TRBV27 with TRBJ2-3, with TRBD2 identical over 9 bases. J gave up 2 bases and V 6 bases, and 9 bases lay outside the gene matches. There are 16 residues in the CDR3. The germline gives CDR1 MNHEY, CDR2 SMNVEV (reference sequence). CDR3 loop: CASRQRLAAPTDTQYF. CDR3 bases: TGTGCCAGCAGACAGAGACTAGCGGCCCCCACAGATACGCAGTATTTT.

This clonotype was seen repeatedly, ten times or more. The V call is TRBV4-2, the J call TRBJ2-4, with 9 positions matching TRBD2. Germline V gene data show CDR1 as LGHNA and CDR2 as YNFKEQ. The CDR3 has 16 amino acids. V shed 4 bases, J shed 8 bases, and the junction held 12 bases outside the gene matches. CDR3 in amino acids: CASSPSYSGSTDIQYF. Written as DNA, the CDR3 is TGTGCCAGCAGCCCATCCTATAGCGGGAGTACGGACATTCAGTACTTC.

This clonotype was observed a few times. The rearrangement links TRBV29-1 to TRBJ1-1; TRBD1 is a possible D gene (6 bases). CDR1 is SQVTM and CDR2 is ANQGSEA in the germline V gene. The CDR3 length is 14 residues. V was cut by 1 base and J by 1 base, with 10 bases left in between. CDR3 protein: CSVEVGAENTEAFF. CDR3 bases: TGCAGCGTTGAAGTGGGGGCGGAGAACACTGAAGCTTTCTTT.

The V call is TRBV30, the J call TRBJ1-1; TRBD1 agrees at 7 bases. Trimming at V came to 8 bases and at J to 1 base, leaving 4 bases not matched to a gene. CDR3 length: 12 amino acids. Looked up from germline, CDR1 is GTSNPN and CDR2 is SVGIG (reference sequence). The CDR3 DNA follows: TGTGCCGGGCGGACAGGGAACACTGAAGCTTTCTTT. Translation: CAGRTGNTEAFF.

This clonotype was seen a few times. The J gene is TRBJ2-2, the V gene TRBV7-9, with D perhaps TRBD1 (6 bases). The CDR3 is 15 residues long. Trimming pared 4 bases from V and 1 base from J, leaving 10 bases between. Per germline, CDR1 SEHNR and CDR2 FQNEAQ (reference sequence). CDR3 coding DNA: TGTGCCAGCAGCTCCCGGGACAAGAACACCGGGGAGCTGTTTTTT. Its translation is CASSSRDKNTGELFF.

V is TRBV4-1 and J is TRBJ1-1; tentative D call: TRBD1 (6 bases). CDR1 and CDR2 from the germline V gene are MGHRA and YSYEKL. CDR3 length: 15 residues. Trimming removed 7 bases from V and 1 base from J, with 16 bases in between. CDR3 sequence reads: CASTGQGGTNTEAFF. The CDR3 DNA sequence: TGCGCCAGCACGGGCCAAGGGGGGACGAACACTGAAGCTTTCTTT.

The rearrangement links TRBV6-5 to TRBJ2-2; D unclear. The CDR3 spans 18 residues. V lost 2 bases and J 0 bases, leaving 16 bases between the germline ends. Germline CDR1 and CDR2: MNHEY and SVGAGI. The CDR3 sequence: CASSYHSDKTPNTGELFF. CDR3 bases: TGTGCCAGCAGTTACCACAGTGATAAGACACCGAACACCGGGGAGCTGTTTTTT.

The rearrangement joins TRBV11-2 to TRBJ2-1, with D possibly being TRBD2 (6 bases). Germline V gene sequence: CDR1 SGHAT, CDR2 FQNNGV. CDR3 length: 18 residues. The V gene lost 5 bases and the J gene lost 9 bases, with 29 bases spanning the gap. The CDR3 DNA sequence: TGTGCCAGCAGCACCGGCCTAGCGCCCGCTAGACTCGACGGTGAGCAGTTCTTC. Translation gives CASSTGLAPARLDGEQFF.

V usage is TRBV4-1 and J usage is TRBJ2-7, with D uncertain. V lost 3 bases and J lost 2, with 14 bases in between. Germline CDR1 reads MGHRA; CDR2 reads YSYEKL. The CDR3 is 15 residues long. Here the CDR3 DNA reads TGCGCCAGCAGCCAGAGTTGGGCAGGAGCCTACGAGCAGTACTTC. Its translation: CASSQSWAGAYEQYF.

The chain employs TRBV9 and TRBJ2-2, with TRBD1 identical over 7 bases. The CDR3 loop spans 17 amino acids. Germline values: CDR1 SGDLS, CDR2 YYNGEE. Germline trimming cut 0 bases from V and 0 bases from J; bases unmatched to any gene: 5. In DNA, the CDR3 is TGTGCCAGCAGCGTAGCCGGACAGGCTGCGAACACCGGGGAGCTGTTTTTT. Translated, it gives CASSVAGQAANTGELFF.

This clonotype was observed a few times. The rearrangement uses TRBV28 and TRBJ2-3, with no clear D. V lost 2 bases to trimming and J lost 4 bases, with 13 bases between them. This CDR3 has 15 amino acids. Germline V gene sequence: CDR1 MDHEN, CDR2 SYDVKM. For the CDR3, the DNA is TGTGCCAGCAGTTTAACGGGCACGACGTCAGATACGCAGTATTTT. Residues: CASSLTGTTSDTQYF. Full variable domain (rest looked up from reference TRBV28 and TRBJ2-3): DVKVTQSSRYLVKRTGEKVFLECVQDMDHENMFWYRQDPGLGLRLIYFSYDVKMKEKGDIPEGYSVSREKKERFSLILESASTNQTSMYLCASSLTGTTSDTQYFGPGTRLTVL.

The V gene is TRBV9, the J gene TRBJ2-2; possibly TRBD2 for D (7 bases). This CDR3 is built from 17 residues. The germline V and J ends were trimmed by 4 bases and 3 bases, with 19 bases remaining between them. CDR1 and CDR2 (germline): SGDLS, YYNGEE. CDR3 bases: TGTGCCAGCAGCATGAAACAGGGAGGGGTTGACACCGGGGAGCTGTTTTTT. Translated, it gives CASSMKQGGVDTGELFF.